This record looks at one T cell receptor (beta chain) sequence and its context. The antigen this receptor binds is unknown. No qualities accompany the bases; no much larger clone lies one base away. FACS was used to sort naive T cells as CD45RA+ cells and memory T cells as CD45RO+ CD4+ or CD8+ cells. The T cells used for TCR sequencing were obtained from a couple of healthy control subjects. For the mixed lymphocyte reactions, sorted T cell subsets left unstimulated acted as baseline controls. The Qiagen DNeasy Blood & Tissue Kit was used for extraction of genomic DNA. The sample belongs to a study of regulatory dendritic cells for organ transplantation (dated by TCRdb to the late 2010s). For the wider study: Before and after allostimulation with regulatory or mature dendritic cells, TCRbeta repertoires were sequenced from sorted naive and memory CD4+ and CD8+ T cells. The paper's findings and limits, for the study overall: Allostimulation expanded memory CD8+ clones in both subjects, but regulatory dendritic cells appeared to induce more limited expansion than mature dendritic cells. Sequencing was done in only two subjects, and the authors reported considerable heterogeneity between individuals in the alloreactive memory CD8+ T cell pool. Highly diverse repertoires were observed in naive CD4+ and CD8+ T cells, whereas lower diversity was observed in memory cells, and the most oligoclonal repertoires were found in memory CD8+ cells. Of the resting subsets, memory CD8+ T cells had the largest number of alloreactive TCR clonotypes.

The CDR3 covers 13 residues, taking in both the cysteine and the phenylalanine. The read is trimmed to its CDR3 DNA, 39 bases read in frame from base 1. Per the germline V gene, SGHTA is the CDR1 and FQGTGA is the CDR2. The V and J ends are trimmed by 3 bases and 4 bases, leaving 8 bases between them. TCRbeta CDR3 regions were amplified by multiplexed two-step PCR using Vbeta-specific forward primers and Jbeta-specific reverse primers. Through the immunoSEQ service, the TCRbeta libraries were run on an Illumina instrument for sequencing. As for the authors' bioinformatics: V, D and J genes were assigned using IMGT annotation, and counts were corrected for multiplex PCR bias using synthetic CDR3 analogues. The immunoSEQ Analyzer calculated repertoire clonality as one minus the normalized Shannon entropy. Fisher's exact test with Benjamini-Hochberg false discovery rate control was used to define clonal expansion, with two-tailed P<0.01. TCRdb limited this immuneACCESS table to in-frame rearrangements with V and J called. A share of clones is missing; checked studies link under half to unresolved V genes, and the rest is unexplained. The V and J calls and clone size are taken from that table; D and trimming were inferred from the DNA. This sample holds under 45,000 clones; about 88% were observed only once. Clones ranked in the top ten supply under 0.065% of the sample.

The clonotype originates from a human donor in good health. The sample was naive CD4+ T cells from blood. Taken with the paper, the label for cell subset or site translates to: CD45RA+ naive T cells. The chain is made from TRBV7-3 and TRBJ2-3; the D gene assignment is ambiguous. CDR3 reads: CASSFLSADTQYF. The nucleotide sequence is TGTGCCAGCAGCTTCCTGTCGGCAGATACGCAGTATTTT.